These 24 T cell receptor beta chains were all obtained from the same sample, sequenced in a study of cytomegalovirus exposure and HLA in healthy donors. A multiplex PCR was run with 60 Vbeta primers and 13 Jbeta primers. Data came from immunoSEQ multiplex PCR; TCRdb stores just in-frame clones and leaves some out. The sample yields roughly 140,000 clones, about 88% seen once. Sequencing was performed on PBMCs. The source of these receptors is a woman under 30 in good health and CMV-seronegative.

About this clone itself: At one end, the junction sequence differs from germline, possibly due to a read error. The chain uses TRBV6-5 and TRBJ2-7; TRBD2 might be the D (6 bases). The CDR3 totals 13 residues. Germline CDR1 MNHEY, CDR2 SVGAGI. The CDR3 DNA follows: TGTACCAGCAGCCGGACTACGGTCTACGAGCAGTACTTC. Protein: CTSSRTTVYEQYF.

This clone was seen a few times. The V gene is TRBV7-2, the J gene TRBJ1-2; no clear D. The germline V and J ends were trimmed by 5 bases and 1 base, with 8 bases remaining between them. Per the germline V gene, CDR1 is SGHTA and CDR2 is FQGNSA. This CDR3 spans 13 amino acids. CDR3 protein: CASSLTSNYGYTF. CDR3 sequence (DNA): TGTGCCAGCAGCCTTACAAGTAACTATGGCTACACCTTC.

The chain is built from TRBV7-3 and TRBJ2-7, with D maybe TRBD2 (5 bases). The CDR3 runs 17 residues. With 1 base removed from V and 0 bases from J, the gap between germline ends came to 16 bases. Germline lookup yields CDR1 SGHTA and CDR2 FQGTGA. CDR3: CASSLRSKTGSSYEQYF. DNA of the CDR3: TGTGCCAGCAGCTTAAGGTCCAAAACGGGGAGCTCCTACGAGCAGTACTTC.

The rearrangement links TRBV7-2 to TRBJ2-3, with 12 bases identical to TRBD2. The V segment lost 0 bases and the J segment 8 bases; nucleotides outside the gene matches: 3. The germline V gene has CDR1 SGHTA and CDR2 FQGNSA. This CDR3 contains 15 residues. CDR3 sequence (DNA): TGTGCCAGCAGCTTAGCGGCTAGCGGGGGGGTTACGCAGTATTTT. It encodes CASSLAASGGVTQYF.

This rearrangement joins TRBV9 to TRBJ1-5; TRBD1 might be the D (6 bases). CDR1 is SGDLS and CDR2 is YYNGEE in the germline V gene. The CDR3 runs 14 residues. V was pared by 3 bases and J by 4 bases, with 11 bases between. The DNA for the CDR3 is TGTGCCAGCAGCGGCCGGGACATAAATCAGCCCCAGCATTTT. It translates to CASSGRDINQPQHF. The whole variable domain, remainder taken from reference TRBV9 and TRBJ1-5, is DSGVTQTPKHLITATGQRVTLRCSPRSGDLSVYWYQQSLDQGLQFLIQYYNGEERAKGNILERFSAQQFPDLHSELNLSSLELGDSALYFCASSGRDINQPQHFGDGTRLSIL.

The rearrangement links TRBV19 to TRBJ2-7, with 8 bases matching TRBD2. The germline CDR1 and CDR2 sequences are LNHDA and SQIVND (reference sequence). The CDR3 is made up of 16 amino acids. V shed 4 bases, J shed 3 bases, and the junction held 11 bases outside the gene matches. CDR3 residues: CASSKGGAGGIYEQYF. The CDR3 nucleotides read TGTGCCAGTAGTAAGGGGGGGGCGGGGGGAATCTACGAGCAGTACTTC.

V is TRBV7-9 and J is TRBJ2-1; a possible D gene is TRBD1 (5 bases). The ends were cut back, 5 bases at V and 1 base at J, with 12 bases in the middle. The CDR3 sequence is 15 residues long. Looked up from germline, CDR1 is SEHNR and CDR2 is FQNEAQ (reference sequence). This chain's CDR3 is CASSQHTGSYNEQFF. In DNA, the CDR3 is TGTGCCAGCAGCCAACATACAGGATCCTACAATGAGCAGTTCTTC. Full variable domain (remainder filled in from reference TRBV7-9 and TRBJ2-1): DTGVSQNPRHKITKRGQNVTFRCDPISEHNRLYWYRQTLGQGPEFLTYFQNEAQLEKSRLLSDRFSAERPKGSFSTLEIQRTEQGDSAMYLCASSQHTGSYNEQFFGPGTRLTVL.

V usage is TRBV7-9 and J usage is TRBJ2-1; 10 nucleotides line up with TRBD1. The CDR3 is 16 residues long. The V gene's germline CDR1 is SEHNR and CDR2 FQNEAQ (reference sequence). The V segment lost 4 bases and the J segment 2 bases; nucleotides outside the gene matches: 5. CDR3 protein: CASSSGTGVAYNEQFF. DNA for the CDR3: TGTGCCAGCAGCTCGGGGACAGGGGTTGCCTACAATGAGCAGTTCTTC.

The chain is built from TRBV30 and TRBJ2-5, with 11 bases fitting TRBD2. J was trimmed by 4 bases and V by 0 bases; bases with no gene match: 4. Germline CDR1 and CDR2: GTSNPN and SVGIG (reference sequence). The CDR3 sequence is 15 residues long. The CDR3 coding sequence is TGTGCCTGGAGTGTAGGCCTAGCGGGGGGAGAGACCCAGTACTTC. Its protein product is CAWSVGLAGGETQYF.

This sequence joins TRBV6-6 and TRBJ2-7; 8 nucleotides match TRBD1. In germline, CDR1 is MNHNY, CDR2 SVGAGI (reference sequence). CDR3 length equals 14 residues. The junction had 10 bases not matched to a gene; V was cut back by 7 bases and J by 5 bases. The DNA for the CDR3 is TGTGCCAGCACCCCCTGGACAGGGCGCAACGAGCAGTACTTC. Protein: CASTPWTGRNEQYF.

The count of this clone is one. The chain combines TRBV5-5 with TRBJ2-7; 10 bases agree with TRBD1. CDR3 length: 13 residues. Germline-derived CDR1 and CDR2 are SGHKS and YYEKEE (reference sequence). V trimming: 8 bases; J trimming: 7 bases; junction bases outside the gene matches: 9. The CDR3 bases are TGTGCCAGTAACCGGGACAGGGGATTAGAGCAGTACTTC. Translating it yields CASNRDRGLEQYF.

The rearrangement links TRBV2 to TRBJ1-6; 10 bases map to TRBD1. V was pared by 7 bases and J by 9 bases, with 6 bases of the junction left unmatched. The germline V gene has CDR1 SNHLY and CDR2 FYNNEI. CDR3 size: 14 residues. The CDR3 loop is CASMVRDRGSPLHF. The CDR3 bases are TGTGCCAGCATGGTTCGGGACAGGGGTTCACCCCTCCACTTT.

The chain is built from TRBV7-9 and TRBJ2-5; 7 bases line up with TRBD1. CDR3 length: 14 residues. CDR1 SEHNR and CDR2 FQNEAQ come from the germline V gene (reference sequence). With 1 base clipped from V and 5 bases from J, the junction kept 4 bases outside the gene matches. In nucleotides, the CDR3 is TGTGCCAGCAGCTTAGGGGAACAGGGGGAGACCCAGTACTTC. The encoded protein is CASSLGEQGETQYF.

J is TRBJ2-7 and V is TRBV6-6; D perhaps matches TRBD1 (6 bases). This CDR3 has 15 residues. V was trimmed by 5 bases and J by 2 bases, leaving 16 bases between them. The germline V gene has CDR1 MNHNY and CDR2 SVGAGI (reference sequence). In DNA, the CDR3 is TGTGCCAGCAGTGAGATAGGGGGTCCGACCTACGAGCAGTACTTC. It codes for CASSEIGGPTYEQYF.

The V and J genes are TRBV7-3 and TRBJ1-1; 8 nucleotides align to TRBD1. Germline V gives CDR1 SGHTA, CDR2 FQGTGA. The CDR3 is made up of 14 amino acids. V gave up 4 bases and J gave up 5 bases; unmatched junction bases: 6. The CDR3 region has the DNA TGTGCCAGCAGCTCAACAGGGGGTACGACTGAAGCTTTCTTT. This encodes CASSSTGGTTEAFF. The full variable domain, completed using reference TRBV7-3 and TRBJ1-1, is GAGVSQTPSNKVTEKGKYVELRCDPISGHTALYWYRQSLGQGPEFLIYFQGTGAADDSGLPNDRFFAVRPEGSVSTLKIQRTERGDSAVYLCASSSTGGTTEAFFGQGTRLTVV.

The chain employs TRBV18 and TRBJ2-3; 12 nucleotides align to TRBD2. The CDR3 extends over 21 amino acids. J gave up 2 bases and V 2 bases, and 17 bases lay outside the gene matches. CDR1 KGHSH and CDR2 LQKENI come from the germline V gene. CDR3 region: CASSPSLNLAGGNTATDTQYF. The CDR3 nucleotides read TGTGCCAGCTCACCATCTCTTAACCTAGCGGGGGGGAATACTGCCACAGATACGCAGTATTTT.

The rearrangement links TRBV19 to TRBJ1-4; possible D gene TRBD1, 6 bases. The ends were cut back, 5 bases at V and 3 bases at J, with 10 bases in the middle. The CDR3 extends over 14 amino acids. The germline gives CDR1 LNHDA, CDR2 SQIVND (reference sequence). CDR3 region: CASSVAGANEKLFF. In nucleotides, the CDR3 is TGTGCCAGTAGTGTGGCAGGGGCTAATGAAAAACTGTTTTTT. Complete variable domain (other parts from reference TRBV19 and TRBJ1-4): DGGITQSPKYLFRKEGQNVTLSCEQNLNHDAMYWYRQDPGQGLRLIYYSQIVNDFQKGDIAEGYSVSREKKESFPLTVTSAQKNPTAFYLCASSVAGANEKLFFGSGTQLSVL.

This clone is a singleton in its sample. J is TRBJ1-3 and V is TRBV7-9, with 9 bases aligning to TRBD1. With 6 bases clipped from V and 1 base from J, the junction kept 10 bases outside the gene matches. Germline-derived CDR1 and CDR2 are SEHNR and FQNEAQ (reference sequence). CDR3 size: 17 residues. The CDR3: CASRPVGQGSSGNTIYF. CDR3 sequence (DNA): TGTGCCAGCAGGCCAGTGGGACAGGGCAGTTCTGGAAACACCATATATTTT.

J is TRBJ2-1 and V is TRBV25-1; 11 nucleotides match TRBD2. CDR3 length: 17 amino acids. Unmatched junction bases numbered 9, after V lost 2 bases and J lost 6 bases. From germline, CDR1 is MGHDK and CDR2 SYGVNS. The chain's CDR3 is CASSERLASGRSNEQFF. DNA for the CDR3: TGTGCCAGCAGTGAAAGATTGGCTAGCGGGAGGAGCAATGAGCAGTTCTTC.

V gene TRBV7-8 combines with J gene TRBJ1-4; D gene uncertain. The closer fit of TRBJ2-2 to the DNA end suggests the J call may be wrong. There are 14 residues in the CDR3. Germline V lookup: CDR1 SGHVS, CDR2 FQNEAQ. CDR3 amino acids: CASSLLGSGSELFF. As DNA, the CDR3 is TGTGCCAGCAGCTTACTAGGATCCGGCTCGGAGCTGTTTTTT.

The chain is built from TRBV30 and TRBJ2-7; 14 bases are a match to TRBD2. This CDR3 spans 15 amino acids. Germline loops: CDR1 GTSNPN, CDR2 SVGIG (reference sequence). Germline trimming cut 5 bases from V and 3 bases from J; bases unmatched to any gene: 6. The CDR3 protein is CAWQTGTSGGYEQYF. CDR3 coding DNA: TGTGCCTGGCAAACCGGGACTAGCGGGGGCTACGAGCAGTACTTC.

This chain connects TRBV4-3 to TRBJ1-1, with no clear D. V was trimmed by 0 bases and J by 4 bases, leaving 12 bases between them. This CDR3 spans 15 amino acids. Germline values: CDR1 LGHNA, CDR2 YSLEER. The CDR3 region is CASSQDRGYGTEAFF. The CDR3 DNA is TGCGCCAGCAGCCAAGATAGAGGGTACGGCACTGAAGCTTTCTTT.

V gene TRBV28 combines with J gene TRBJ2-5; tentatively, D is TRBD1 (7 bases). The J call is in doubt because the DNA end fits TRBJ2-7 better. Germline V gives CDR1 MDHEN, CDR2 SYDVKM. The CDR3 has 14 amino acids. The CDR3 coding sequence is TGTGCCAGCAGGAGGACAGGAGGGTCCTACGAGCAGTACTTC. Protein sequence: CASRRTGGSYEQYF.

The rearrangement joins TRBV19 to TRBJ2-4; TRBD2 is a possible D gene (6 bases). Germline-derived CDR1 and CDR2 are LNHDA and SQIVND (reference sequence). V was shortened by 5 bases and J by 0 bases, with 11 bases between the two germline ends. CDR3 size: 15 residues. The CDR3 loop is CASSWGDLAKNIQYF. CDR3 coding DNA: TGTGCCAGTAGTTGGGGGGACCTAGCCAAAAACATTCAGTACTTC. Full variable domain (outside the CDR3, taken from reference TRBV19 and TRBJ2-4): DGGITQSPKYLFRKEGQNVTLSCEQNLNHDAMYWYRQDPGQGLRLIYYSQIVNDFQKGDIAEGYSVSREKKESFPLTVTSAQKNPTAFYLCASSWGDLAKNIQYFGAGTRLSVL.